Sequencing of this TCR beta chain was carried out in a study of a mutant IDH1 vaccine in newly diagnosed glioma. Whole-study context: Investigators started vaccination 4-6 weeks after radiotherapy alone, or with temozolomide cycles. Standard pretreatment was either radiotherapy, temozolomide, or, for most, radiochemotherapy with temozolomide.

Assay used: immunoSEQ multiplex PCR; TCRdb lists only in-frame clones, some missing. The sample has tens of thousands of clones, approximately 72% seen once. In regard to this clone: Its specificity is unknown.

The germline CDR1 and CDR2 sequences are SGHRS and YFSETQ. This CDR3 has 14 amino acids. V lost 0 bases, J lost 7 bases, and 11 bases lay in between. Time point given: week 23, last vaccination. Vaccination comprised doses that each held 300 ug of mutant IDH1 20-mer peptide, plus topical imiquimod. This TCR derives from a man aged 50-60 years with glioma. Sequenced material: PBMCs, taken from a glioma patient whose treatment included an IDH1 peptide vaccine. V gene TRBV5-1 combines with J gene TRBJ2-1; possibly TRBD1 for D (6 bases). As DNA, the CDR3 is TGCGCCAGCAGCTTGGGGGGGCCAGGGAATGAGCAGTTCTTC. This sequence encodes CASSLGGPGNEQFF.